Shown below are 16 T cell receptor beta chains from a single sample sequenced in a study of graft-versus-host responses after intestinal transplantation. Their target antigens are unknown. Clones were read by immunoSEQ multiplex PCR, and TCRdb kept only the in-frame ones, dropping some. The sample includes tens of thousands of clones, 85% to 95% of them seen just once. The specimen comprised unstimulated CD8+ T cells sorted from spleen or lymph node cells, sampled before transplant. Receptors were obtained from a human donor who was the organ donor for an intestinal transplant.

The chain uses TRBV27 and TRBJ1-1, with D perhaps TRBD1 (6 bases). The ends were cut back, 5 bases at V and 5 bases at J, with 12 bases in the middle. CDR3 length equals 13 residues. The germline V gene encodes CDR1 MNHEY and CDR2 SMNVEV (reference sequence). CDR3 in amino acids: CASSPSQGTEAFF. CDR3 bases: TGTGCCAGCAGTCCCTCACAGGGAACTGAAGCTTTCTTT.

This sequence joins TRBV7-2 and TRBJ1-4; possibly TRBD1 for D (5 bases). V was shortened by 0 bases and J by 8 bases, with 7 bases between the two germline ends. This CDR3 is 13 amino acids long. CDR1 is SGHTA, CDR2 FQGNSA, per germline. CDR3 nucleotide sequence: TGTGCCAGCAGCTTAGCGGCAGGGGAAAAACTGTTTTTT. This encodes CASSLAAGEKLFF.

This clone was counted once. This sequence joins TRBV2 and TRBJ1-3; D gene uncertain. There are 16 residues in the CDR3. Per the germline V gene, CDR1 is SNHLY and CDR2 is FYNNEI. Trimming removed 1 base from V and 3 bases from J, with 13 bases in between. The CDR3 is CASSEEGGFGGNTIYF. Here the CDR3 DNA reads TGTGCCAGCAGTGAAGAGGGAGGGTTCGGTGGAAACACCATATATTTT.

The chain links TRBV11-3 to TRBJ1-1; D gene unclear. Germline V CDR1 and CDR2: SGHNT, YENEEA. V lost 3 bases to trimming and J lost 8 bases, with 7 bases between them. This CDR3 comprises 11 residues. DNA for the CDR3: TGTGCCAGCAGCTTCCGGGCCGAAGCTTTCTTT. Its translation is CASSFRAEAFF.

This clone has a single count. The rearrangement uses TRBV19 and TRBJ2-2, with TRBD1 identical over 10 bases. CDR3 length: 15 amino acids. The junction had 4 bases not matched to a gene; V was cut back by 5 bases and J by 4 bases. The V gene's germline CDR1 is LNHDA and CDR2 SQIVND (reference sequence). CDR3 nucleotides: TGTGCCAGTAGTTCGGGACAGGGGCCCACCGGGGAGCTGTTTTTT. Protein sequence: CASSSGQGPTGELFF.

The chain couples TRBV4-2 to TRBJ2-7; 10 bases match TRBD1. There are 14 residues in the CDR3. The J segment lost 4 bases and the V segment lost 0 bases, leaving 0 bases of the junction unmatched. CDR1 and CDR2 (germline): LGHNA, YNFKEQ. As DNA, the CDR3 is TGTGCCAGCAGCCAAGAGGGACAGGGGTACGAGCAGTACTTC. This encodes CASSQEGQGYEQYF.

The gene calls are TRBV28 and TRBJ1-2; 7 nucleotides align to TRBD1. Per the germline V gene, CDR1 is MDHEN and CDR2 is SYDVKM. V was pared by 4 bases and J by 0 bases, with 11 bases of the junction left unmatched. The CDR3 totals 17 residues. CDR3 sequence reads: CASSSLAGQITNYGYTF. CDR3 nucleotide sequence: TGTGCCAGCAGTTCCTTAGCGGGACAGATAACTAACTATGGCTACACCTTC.

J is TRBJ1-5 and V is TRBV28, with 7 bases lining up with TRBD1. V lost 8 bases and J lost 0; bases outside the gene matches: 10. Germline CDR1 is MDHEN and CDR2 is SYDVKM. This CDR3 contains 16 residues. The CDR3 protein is CASFIGQAYSNQPQHF. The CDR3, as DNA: TGTGCCAGCTTCATAGGACAGGCATATAGCAATCAGCCCCAGCATTTT.

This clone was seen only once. The CDR3 DNA reads as TGTGCCAGCAGCTATCCTGGTTTGGACCCAAAGGGCTACACCTTC. Its protein product is CASSYPGLDPKGYTF. V usage is TRBV6-6 and J usage is TRBJ1-2; no clear D gene. Germline V gene lookup returns CDR1 MNHNY and CDR2 SVGAGI (reference sequence). The CDR3 is 15 amino acids. Between the trimmed V and J ends, which lost 6 bases and 8 bases, there was a span of 22 bases.

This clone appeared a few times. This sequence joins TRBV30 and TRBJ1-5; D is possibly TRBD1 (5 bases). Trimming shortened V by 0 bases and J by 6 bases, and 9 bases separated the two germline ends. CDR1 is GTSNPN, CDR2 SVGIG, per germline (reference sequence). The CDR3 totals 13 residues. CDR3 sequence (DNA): TGTGCCTGGAGTGTCTCAGGGAGTCAGCCCCAGCATTTT. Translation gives CAWSVSGSQPQHF.

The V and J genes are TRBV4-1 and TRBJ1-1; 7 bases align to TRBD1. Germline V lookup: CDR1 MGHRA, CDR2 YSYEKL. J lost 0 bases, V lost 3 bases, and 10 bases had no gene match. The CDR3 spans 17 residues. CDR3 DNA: TGCGCCAGCAGCCATCAATACCGGGACAGATTGAACACTGAAGCTTTCTTT. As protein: CASSHQYRDRLNTEAFF.

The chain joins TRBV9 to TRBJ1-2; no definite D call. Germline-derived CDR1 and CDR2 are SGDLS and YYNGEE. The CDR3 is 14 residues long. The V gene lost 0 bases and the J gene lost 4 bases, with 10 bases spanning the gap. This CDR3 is CASSVGGQAYGYTF. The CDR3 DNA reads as TGTGCCAGCAGCGTAGGAGGGCAGGCCTATGGCTACACCTTC.

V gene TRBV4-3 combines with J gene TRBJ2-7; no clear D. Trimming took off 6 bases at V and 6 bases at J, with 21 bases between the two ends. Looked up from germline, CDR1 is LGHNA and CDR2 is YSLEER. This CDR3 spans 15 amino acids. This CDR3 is CASRPSSLGTSEQYF. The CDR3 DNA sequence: TGCGCCAGCAGGCCCTCTTCACTCGGAACCAGCGAGCAGTACTTC.

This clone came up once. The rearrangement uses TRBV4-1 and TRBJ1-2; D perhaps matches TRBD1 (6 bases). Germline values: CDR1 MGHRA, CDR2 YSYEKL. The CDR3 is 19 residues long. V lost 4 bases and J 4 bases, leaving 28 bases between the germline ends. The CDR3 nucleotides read TGCGCCAGCAGCCTAAACGGTGGGACACCCGGAGAGGGAGTCTATGGCTACACCTTC. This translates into CASSLNGGTPGEGVYGYTF.

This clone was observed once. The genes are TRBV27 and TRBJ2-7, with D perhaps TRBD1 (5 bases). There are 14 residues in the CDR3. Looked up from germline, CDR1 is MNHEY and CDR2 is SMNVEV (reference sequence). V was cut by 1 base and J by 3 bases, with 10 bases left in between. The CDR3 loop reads CASSLFQGFYEQYF. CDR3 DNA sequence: TGTGCCAGCAGTTTATTTCAGGGATTCTACGAGCAGTACTTC.

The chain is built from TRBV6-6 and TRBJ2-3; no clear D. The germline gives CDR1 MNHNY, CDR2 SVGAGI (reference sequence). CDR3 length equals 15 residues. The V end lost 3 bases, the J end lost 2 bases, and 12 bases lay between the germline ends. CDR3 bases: TGTGCCAGCAGTTATTTGGCGACCTACACAGATACGCAGTATTTT. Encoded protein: CASSYLATYTDTQYF.